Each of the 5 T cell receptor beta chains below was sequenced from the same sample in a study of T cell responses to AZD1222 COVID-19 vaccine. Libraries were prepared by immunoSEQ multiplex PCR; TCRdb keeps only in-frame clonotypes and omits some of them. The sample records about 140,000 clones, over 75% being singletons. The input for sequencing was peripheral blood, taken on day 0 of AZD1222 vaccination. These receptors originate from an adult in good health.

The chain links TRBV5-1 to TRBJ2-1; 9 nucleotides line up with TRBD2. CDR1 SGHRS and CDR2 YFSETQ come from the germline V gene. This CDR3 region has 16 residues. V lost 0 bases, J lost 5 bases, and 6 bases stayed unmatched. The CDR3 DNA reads TGCGCCAGCAGCTTGGCGGTAGCGGGGGCCAACAATGAGCAGTTCTTC. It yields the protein CASSLAVAGANNEQFF.

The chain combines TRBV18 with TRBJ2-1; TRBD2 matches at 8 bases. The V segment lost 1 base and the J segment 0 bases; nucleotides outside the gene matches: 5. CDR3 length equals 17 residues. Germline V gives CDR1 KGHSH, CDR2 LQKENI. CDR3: CASSPQTSGFSYNEQFF. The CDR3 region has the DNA TGTGCCAGCTCACCACAAACTAGCGGTTTCTCCTACAATGAGCAGTTCTTC.

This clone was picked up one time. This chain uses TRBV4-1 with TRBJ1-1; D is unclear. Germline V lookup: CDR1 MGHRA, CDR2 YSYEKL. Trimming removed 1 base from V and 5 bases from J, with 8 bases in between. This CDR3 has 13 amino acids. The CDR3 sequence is CASSQVIGTEAFF. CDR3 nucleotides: TGCGCCAGCAGCCAAGTTATCGGGACTGAAGCTTTCTTT.

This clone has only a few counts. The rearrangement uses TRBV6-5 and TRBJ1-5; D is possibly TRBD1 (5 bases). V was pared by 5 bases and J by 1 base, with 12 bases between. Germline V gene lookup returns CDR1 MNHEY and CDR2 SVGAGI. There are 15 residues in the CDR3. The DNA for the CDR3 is TGTGCCAGCAGTATCAGGGATTTGAGCAATCAGCCCCAGCATTTT. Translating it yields CASSIRDLSNQPQHF.

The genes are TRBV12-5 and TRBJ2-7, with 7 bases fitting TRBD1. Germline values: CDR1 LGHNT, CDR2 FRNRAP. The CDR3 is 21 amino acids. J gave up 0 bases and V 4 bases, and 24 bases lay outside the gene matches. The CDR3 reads CASGSATGSVGSNRSSYEQYF. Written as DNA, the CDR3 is TGTGCTAGTGGTTCGGCGACAGGGTCGGTAGGAAGCAATAGGAGCTCCTACGAGCAGTACTTC.